This is a list of T cell receptor beta chains from one sample in a study of CD8 T cells in Susac syndrome. TCRdb itself ran the immunoSEQ multiplex PCR reads through MiXCR, one entry per CDR3 protein. The repertoire holds 100,000 to 150,000 distinct CDR3 sequences, with 90% to 95% as singletons. Sequenced: CD4+ T cells from PBMCs. Receptor source: a human donor in good health. CDR3s include the opening cysteine and the closing phenylalanine or tryptophan. D genes are given only for firm matches. Only part of the rows carry a size: once, few, many, or a class if the clone is expanded.

size: -; V: TRBV20-1; D: TRBD1; J: TRBJ1-1; DNA: TGCAGTGCTCAGGGACAGGGTGGCACTGAAGCTTTCTTT; CDR3: CSAQGQGGTEAFF
size: -; V: TRBV7-2; D: -; J: TRBJ2-5; DNA: TGTGCCAGCAGCCGGAAGACGGGCCAGGGGACCCAGTACTTC; CDR3: CASSRKTGQGTQYF
size: -; V: TRBV6-6; D: -; J: TRBJ2-3; DNA: TGTGCCAGCAGTTACGTGGCAGATACGCAGTATTTT; CDR3: CASSYVADTQYF
size: -; V: TRBV9; D: -; J: TRBJ2-1; DNA: TGTGCCAGCAGCTCGAGGGGGGGAGACACCTACAATGAGCAGTTCTTC; CDR3: CASSSRGGDTYNEQFF
size: -; V: TRBV2; D: -; J: TRBJ1-1; DNA: TGTGCCAGCAGGCCTCTCCTGGCGGCGGGAAACACTGAAGCTTTCTTT; CDR3: CASRPLLAAGNTEAFF
size: -; V: TRBV20-1; D: -; J: TRBJ1-1; DNA: TGCAGTGCTAGAGAGGGGGGGAACACTGAAGCTTTCTTT; CDR3: CSAREGGNTEAFF
size: -; V: TRBV13; D: -; J: TRBJ1-2; DNA: TGTGCCAGCAGCCCTATTCGGGCCGAGGGCTATGGCTACACCTTC; CDR3: CASSPIRAEGYGYTF
size: few; V: TRBV29-1; D: -; J: TRBJ2-3; DNA: TGCAGCCTCAGGTCCTATACGTCGACAAGCACAGATACGCAGTATTTT; CDR3: CSLRSYTSTSTDTQYF
size: -; V: TRBV12-5; D: TRBD1; J: TRBJ1-1; DNA: TGTGCTAGTGGTCTGGGACAGTCTTGGACTGAAGCTTTCTTT; CDR3: CASGLGQSWTEAFF
size: -; V: TRBV19; D: -; J: TRBJ2-5; DNA: TGTGCCAGTAGTATAGAGCTACGGTTCCGGCAGAGGGGTGAAGAGACCCAGTACTTC; CDR3: CASSIELRFRQRGEETQYF
size: -; V: TRBV30; D: -; J: TRBJ1-2; DNA: TGTGCCTGGAGCGGCTTATACTATGGCTACACCTTC; CDR3: CAWSGLYYGYTF
size: -; V: TRBV19; D: -; J: TRBJ2-7; DNA: TGTGCCAGTAGTGCAGGGAAGGGCACCTACGAGCAGTACTTC; CDR3: CASSAGKGTYEQYF
size: -; V: TRBV2; D: -; J: TRBJ1-1; DNA: TGTGCCAGCAGTGGAGATACTGAAGCTTTCTTT; CDR3: CASSGDTEAFF
size: -; V: TRBV2; D: TRBD2; J: TRBJ2-1; DNA: TGTGCCAGCAGTGGTTATTGGGGCGGGAGTGATGAGCAGTTCTTC; CDR3: CASSGYWGGSDEQFF
size: -; V: TRBV4-3; D: TRBD2; J: TRBJ2-1; DNA: TGCGCCAGCAGCCAAGCTTTTGGGACTAGCGTGGACAATGAGCAGTTCTTC; CDR3: CASSQAFGTSVDNEQFF
size: -; V: TRBV12-3/TRBV12-4; D: TRBD1; J: TRBJ1-2; DNA: TGTGCCAGCAGTCGAGGCGGACAGGCCTATGGCTACACCTTC; CDR3: CASSRGGQAYGYTF